A single sample gave rise to the 7 T cell receptor beta chains below, sequenced in a study of cytomegalovirus exposure and HLA in healthy donors. In the PCR, 60 Vbeta and 13 Jbeta primers were used. Sequencing was performed with immunoSEQ multiplex PCR; in TCRdb, only in-frame clones are kept and a portion is missing. This sample has 100,000 to 120,000 clones, with about three quarters found just once. The sample taken for sequencing was PBMCs. These receptors all stem from a woman aged 55-75 years in good health and CMV-seropositive.

This clone has only one observation. The J gene is TRBJ1-5, the V gene TRBV7-2; the D is unclear. The V end lost 1 base, the J end lost 4 bases, and 8 bases lay between the germline ends. The V gene's germline CDR1 is SGHTA and CDR2 FQGNSA. This CDR3 contains 14 residues. The CDR3 protein is CASSLGQLNQPQHF. The DNA for the CDR3 is TGTGCCAGCAGCTTAGGGCAACTAAATCAGCCCCAGCATTTT.

The V call is TRBV5-6, the J call TRBJ2-4, with 8 positions matching TRBD2. V lost 0 bases, J lost 2 bases, and 1 base stayed unmatched. The CDR3 sequence is 15 residues long. Per germline, CDR1 SGHDT and CDR2 YYEEEE. This chain's CDR3 is CASSLGLAPKNIQYF. In DNA, the CDR3 is TGTGCCAGCAGCTTGGGACTAGCGCCCAAAAACATTCAGTACTTC.

The chain recombines TRBV27 with TRBJ1-1; no firm D call. Germline assignment: CDR1 MNHEY and CDR2 SMNVEV (reference sequence). The germline V and J ends were trimmed by 4 bases and 0 bases, with 9 bases remaining between them. The CDR3 extends over 14 amino acids. For the CDR3, the DNA is TGTGCCAGCAGTTGGACTGCGGTGAACACTGAAGCTTTCTTT. Amino acids: CASSWTAVNTEAFF.

This chain joins TRBV5-4 and TRBJ1-2; D perhaps matches TRBD1 (6 bases). CDR1 is SGHNT, CDR2 YYREEE, per germline (reference sequence). The CDR3 contains 13 residues. Trimming shortened V by 5 bases and J by 5 bases, and 13 bases separated the two germline ends. The CDR3 sequence is CASSGQLEYGYTF. The CDR3 DNA reads TGTGCCAGCAGTGGACAGTTGGAATATGGCTACACCTTC.

V usage is TRBV7-9 and J usage is TRBJ2-7; 10 bases agree with TRBD2. The junction had 18 bases not matched to a gene; V was cut back by 1 base and J by 6 bases. The CDR3 loop spans 19 amino acids. Per germline, CDR1 SEHNR and CDR2 FQNEAQ (reference sequence). The CDR3 here is CASSLGWSPFSGRTGEQYF. CDR3 sequence (DNA): TGTGCCAGCAGCTTAGGCTGGTCCCCATTTAGCGGGAGGACAGGCGAGCAGTACTTC. The full variable domain, in which reference TRBV7-9 and TRBJ2-7 provide the parts outside the CDR3, is DTGVSQNPRHKITKRGQNVTFRCDPISEHNRLYWYRQTLGQGPEFLTYFQNEAQLEKSRLLSDRFSAERPKGSFSTLEIQRTEQGDSAMYLCASSLGWSPFSGRTGEQYFGPGTRLTVT.

V and J are TRBV9 and TRBJ2-5; 13 nucleotides line up with TRBD2. The DNA end is a closer match to TRBJ2-7, so the J assignment may be wrong. The germline gives CDR1 SGDLS, CDR2 YYNGEE. This CDR3 is 15 amino acids long. CDR3 bases: TGTGCCAGCAGCGAAGGGACTAGCGGGGTCTACGAGCAGTACTTC. The encoded protein is CASSEGTSGVYEQYF.

The rearrangement uses TRBV2 and TRBJ1-2, with TRBD1 identical over 7 bases. Unmatched junction bases numbered 5, after V lost 6 bases and J lost 7 bases. The CDR3 totals 12 residues. Germline CDR1 is SNHLY and CDR2 is FYNNEI. CDR3 bases: TGTGCCAGCAGCGACAGGGTTCTTGGCTACACCTTC. It yields the protein CASSDRVLGYTF.